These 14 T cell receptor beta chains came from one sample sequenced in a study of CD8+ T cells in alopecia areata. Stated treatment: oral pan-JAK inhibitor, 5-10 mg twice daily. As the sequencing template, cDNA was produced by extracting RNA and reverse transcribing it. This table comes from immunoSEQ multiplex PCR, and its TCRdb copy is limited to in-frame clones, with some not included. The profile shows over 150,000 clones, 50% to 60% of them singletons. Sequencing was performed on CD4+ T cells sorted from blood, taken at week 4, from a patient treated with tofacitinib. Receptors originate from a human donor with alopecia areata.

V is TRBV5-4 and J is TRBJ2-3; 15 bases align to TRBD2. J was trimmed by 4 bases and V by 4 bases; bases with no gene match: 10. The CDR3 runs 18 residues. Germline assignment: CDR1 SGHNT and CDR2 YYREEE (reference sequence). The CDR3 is CASSGGLAGGPWADTQYF. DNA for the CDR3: TGTGCCAGCAGCGGAGGACTAGCGGGGGGGCCATGGGCAGATACGCAGTATTTT. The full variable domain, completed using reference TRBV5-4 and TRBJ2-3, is ETGVTQSPTHLIKTRGQQVTLRCSSQSGHNTVSWYQQALGQGPQFIFQYYREEENGRGNFPPRFSGLQFPNYSSELNVNALELDDSALYLCASSGGLAGGPWADTQYFGPGTRLTVL.

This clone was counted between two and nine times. In DNA form, the CDR3 reads TGTGCCAGCAGCTTAGTGCTGGGCACGGCAGATACGCAGTATTTT. Translated, it gives CASSLVLGTADTQYF. This chain uses TRBV7-9 with TRBJ2-3; D not resolved. Trimming stripped 1 base from V and 4 bases from J, with 12 bases between. The CDR3 covers 15 residues. From germline, CDR1 is SEHNR and CDR2 FQNEAQ (reference sequence).

As DNA, the CDR3 is TGCAGCGTGGGACTAGCGGGGGTTGGTTGGGCAGATACGCAGTATTTT. Its translation is CSVGLAGVGWADTQYF. The chain recombines TRBV29-1 with TRBJ2-3, with 14 bases fitting TRBD2. This CDR3 contains 16 residues. V dropped 6 bases and J dropped 4; count of bases not matched to a gene: 9. Germline CDR1 and CDR2: SQVTM and ANQGSEA.

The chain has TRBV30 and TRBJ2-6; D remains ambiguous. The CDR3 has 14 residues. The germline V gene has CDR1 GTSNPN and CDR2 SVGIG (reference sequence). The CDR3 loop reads CAGGFSSGANVLTF. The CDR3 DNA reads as TGTGCGGGTGGGTTTAGCTCTGGGGCCAACGTCCTGACTTTC. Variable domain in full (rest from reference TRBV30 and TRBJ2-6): SQTIHQWPATLVQPVGSPLSLECTVEGTSNPNLYWYRQAAGRGLQLLFYSVGIGQISSEVPQNLSASRPQDRQFILSSKKLLLSDSGFYLCAGGFSSGANVLTFGAGSRLTVL.

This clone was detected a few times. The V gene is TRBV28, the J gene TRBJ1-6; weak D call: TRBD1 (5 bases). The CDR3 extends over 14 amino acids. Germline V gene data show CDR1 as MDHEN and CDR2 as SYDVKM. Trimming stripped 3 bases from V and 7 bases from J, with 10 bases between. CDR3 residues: CASSFWGRNSPLHF. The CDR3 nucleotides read TGTGCCAGCAGTTTCTGGGGCAGAAATTCACCCCTCCACTTT.

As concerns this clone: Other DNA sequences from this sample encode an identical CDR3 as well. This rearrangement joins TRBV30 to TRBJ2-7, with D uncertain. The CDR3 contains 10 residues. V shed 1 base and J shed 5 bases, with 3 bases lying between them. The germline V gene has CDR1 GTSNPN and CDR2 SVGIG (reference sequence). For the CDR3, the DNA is TGTGCCTGGAGTGAGGACGAGCAGTACTTC. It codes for CAWSEDEQYF.

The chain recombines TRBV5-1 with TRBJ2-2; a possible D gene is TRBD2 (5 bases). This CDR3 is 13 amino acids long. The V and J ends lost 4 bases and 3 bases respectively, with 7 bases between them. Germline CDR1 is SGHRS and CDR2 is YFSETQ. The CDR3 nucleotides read TGCGCCAGCAGCACGGACTACACCGGGGAGCTGTTTTTT. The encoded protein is CASSTDYTGELFF.

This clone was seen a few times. The CDR3 spells CASSAKGGCPDTQYF. CDR3 coding DNA: TGTGCCAGCAGCGCAAAGGGGGGGTGCCCAGATACGCAGTATTTT. The V gene is TRBV21-1, the J gene TRBJ2-3; the table's TRBD2 call for D was not verified on the DNA. TRBV21-1 is marked as a pseudogene. The CDR3 sequence is 15 residues long.

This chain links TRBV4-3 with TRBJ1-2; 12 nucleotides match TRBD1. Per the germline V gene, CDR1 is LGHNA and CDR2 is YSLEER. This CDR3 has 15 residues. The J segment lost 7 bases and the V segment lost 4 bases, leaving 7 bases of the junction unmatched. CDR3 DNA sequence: TGCGCCAGCAGCCGAGGGACAGGGGGCTTCTCTGGCTACACCTTC. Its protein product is CASSRGTGGFSGYTF.

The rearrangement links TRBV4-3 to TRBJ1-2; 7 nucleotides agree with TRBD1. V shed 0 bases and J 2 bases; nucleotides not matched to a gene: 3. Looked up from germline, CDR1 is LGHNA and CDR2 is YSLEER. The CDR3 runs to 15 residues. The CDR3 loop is CASSQDGTENYGYTF. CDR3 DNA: TGCGCCAGCAGCCAAGATGGGACAGAGAACTATGGCTACACCTTC.

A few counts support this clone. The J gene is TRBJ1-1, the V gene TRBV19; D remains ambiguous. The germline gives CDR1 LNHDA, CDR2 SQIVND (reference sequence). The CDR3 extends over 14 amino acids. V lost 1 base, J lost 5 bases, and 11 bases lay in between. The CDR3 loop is CASSIGRGRTEAFF. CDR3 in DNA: TGTGCCAGTAGTATAGGGCGGGGTCGGACTGAAGCTTTCTTT.

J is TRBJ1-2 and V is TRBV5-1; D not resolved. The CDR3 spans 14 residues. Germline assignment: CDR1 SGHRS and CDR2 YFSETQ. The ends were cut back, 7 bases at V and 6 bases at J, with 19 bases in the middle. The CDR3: CASSQGGSPDGYTF. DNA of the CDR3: TGCGCCAGCTCCCAAGGAGGGTCCCCAGATGGCTACACCTTC.

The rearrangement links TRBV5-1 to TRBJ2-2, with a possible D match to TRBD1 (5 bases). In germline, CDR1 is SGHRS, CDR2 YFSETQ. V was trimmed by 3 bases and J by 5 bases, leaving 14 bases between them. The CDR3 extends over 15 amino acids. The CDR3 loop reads CASSWGGPSTGELFF. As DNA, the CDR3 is TGCGCCAGCAGCTGGGGCGGCCCGAGTACCGGGGAGCTGTTTTTT.

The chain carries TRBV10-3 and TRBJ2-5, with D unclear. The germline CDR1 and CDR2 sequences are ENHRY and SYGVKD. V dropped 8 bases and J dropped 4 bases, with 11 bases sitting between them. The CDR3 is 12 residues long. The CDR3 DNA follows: TGTGCCATCGGGTCCCCGGGAGAGACCCAGTACTTC. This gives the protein CAIGSPGETQYF.